This TCR beta chain was sequenced in a study of human T cells and chemical hapten exposure. It was from unfractionated whole blood that total RNA was extracted. V lost 4 bases to trimming and J lost 0 bases, with 7 bases between them. This CDR3 is built from 14 residues. Germline values: CDR1 ENHRY, CDR2 SYGVKD. This clonotype has more than one count but fewer than ten. TCRdb processed the 5' RACE reads anew with MiXCR; each CDR3 protein has one entry. The sample lists under 150,000 distinct CDR3 sequences, roughly 18% occurring once. This receptor was obtained from a human donor in good health. The J gene is TRBJ1-3, the V gene TRBV10-3; D possibly corresponds to TRBD1 (5 bases). Written as DNA, the CDR3 is TGTGCCATCAGTGCAGGGAGCTCTGGAAACACCATATATTTT. Its translation is CAISAGSSGNTIYF.